This TCR beta chain was identified during a study of monozygotic twins with inflammatory bowel disease. Overall study findings and caveats: A lone strong IBD-associated signal or clonotype found no support. For IBD patients, clonotypes shared with others were fewer than for healthy twins, especially with disease activity.

Comment on this clonotype: Its target is unknown.

No DNA is given; TCRdb re-called the 5' RACE reads and lists each CDR3 protein once. In all, the sample yields under 200,000 distinct CDR3 sequences. Looked up from germline, CDR1 is WSHSY and CDR2 is SAAADI. The CDR3 loop spans 18 amino acids. Donors each gave approximately 2.6 ml of blood. The sample was blood. V gene TRBV10-2 combines with J gene TRBJ2-1; TCRdb reports TRBD1, a call that lacks DNA to check it against. The sequence was collected from a human donor with ulcerative colitis or Crohn's disease, or a healthy co-twin of an affected twin (not recorded which). This CDR3 is CASSIGTGTQSSYNEQFF.